The present T cell receptor (beta chain) was sequenced within a study of OX40 agonist ivuxolimab in advanced cancers. The data were produced by immunoSEQ multiplex PCR, yet TCRdb's version contains in-frame clones alone and is incomplete. The data show about 77,000 clones, more than 70% seen once. This CDR3 region has 17 residues. The V gene is TRBV21-1, the J gene TRBJ1-5; the listed D gene, TRBD1, was not tested against the DNA. TRBV21-1 is recorded as a pseudogene. The source was CD4+ or CD8+ T cells sorted from blood, collected in a trial of the OX40 agonist ivuxolimab. The receptor was derived from an adult with an advanced solid tumor such as melanoma, head and neck, liver or kidney cancer. CDR3 DNA: TGTGCCAGCAGCAAAAAGTCAGTCAGGGGGTTGGGTCAGCCCCAGCATTTT. Its translation is CASSKKSVRGLGQPQHF.